Below are 8 T cell receptor beta chains sequenced from a single sample in a study of cytomegalovirus exposure and HLA in healthy donors. Primers for the PCR totalled 60 Vbeta and 13 Jbeta. Assay: immunoSEQ multiplex PCR; the TCRdb copy retains only in-frame clones and omits some. Of about 130,000 clones in the sample, roughly 83% were seen once. Sequencing used PBMCs. These receptors came from a middle-aged man in good health and CMV-seronegative.

This clone was recorded only once. The rearrangement joins TRBV7-9 to TRBJ1-2, with D hard to call. The CDR3 runs to 13 residues. V was clipped by 1 base and J by 5 bases, with 8 bases between them. CDR1 is SEHNR, CDR2 FQNEAQ, per germline (reference sequence). In DNA form, the CDR3 reads TGTGCCAGCAGCTTAGGAGACACTTATGGCTACACCTTC. Encoded protein: CASSLGDTYGYTF.

The chain uses TRBV27 and TRBJ2-1; 8 bases match TRBD2. The V gene's germline CDR1 is MNHEY and CDR2 SMNVEV (reference sequence). Trimming took 5 bases from V and 3 from J; bases not matched to a gene: 12. The CDR3 is made up of 17 amino acids. The CDR3 sequence is CASSPRGGSGVYNEQFF. The DNA for the CDR3 is TGTGCCAGCAGTCCCCGCGGTGGTAGCGGGGTCTACAATGAGCAGTTCTTC.

The V gene is TRBV15, the J gene TRBJ2-5; D might be TRBD2 (5 bases). Trimming cost V 3 bases and J 1 base, with 18 bases left between them. This CDR3 is built from 17 residues. Per the germline V gene, CDR1 is LNHNV and CDR2 is YYDKDF (reference sequence). CDR3 in DNA: TGTGCCACCAGCAGTGGGAGCGAGGTTTCGGGCCAAGAGACCCAGTACTTC. Amino acids: CATSSGSEVSGQETQYF. Variable domain in full (rest from reference TRBV15 and TRBJ2-5): DAMVIQNPRYQVTQFGKPVTLSCSQTLNHNVMYWYQQKSSQAPKLLFHYYDKDFNNEADTPDNFQSRRPNTSFCFLDIRSPGLGDTAMYLCATSSGSEVSGQETQYFGPGTRLLVL.

J is TRBJ2-6 and V is TRBV4-2; possibly TRBD2 for D (6 bases). The V end lost 3 bases, the J end lost 1 base, and 10 bases lay between the germline ends. The CDR3 length is 16 residues. Germline lookup yields CDR1 LGHNA and CDR2 YNFKEQ. The CDR3 DNA reads TGTGCCAGCAGCCACCTCGGGGGTTCTGGGGCCAACGTCCTGACTTTC. Translating it yields CASSHLGGSGANVLTF.

This clone was detected only once. CDR3 in DNA: TGTGCCAGCCGGGACAGGGGGACGTACGAGCAGTACTTC. This encodes CASRDRGTYEQYF. This rearrangement joins TRBV27 to TRBJ2-7; 11 bases agree with TRBD1. Per the germline V gene, CDR1 is MNHEY and CDR2 is SMNVEV (reference sequence). This CDR3 comprises 13 residues. V dropped 8 bases and J dropped 4; count of bases not matched to a gene: 4.

The chain has TRBV4-3 and TRBJ1-2, with TRBD1 as a possible D gene (5 bases). CDR3 length: 14 amino acids. Germline-derived CDR1 and CDR2 are LGHNA and YSLEER. V was trimmed by 3 bases and J by 2 bases, leaving 10 bases between them. For the CDR3, the DNA is TGCGCCAGCAGCCATGGGCGGGGGAACTATGGCTACACCTTC. Encoded protein: CASSHGRGNYGYTF.

The chain joins TRBV25-1 to TRBJ2-3; 7 bases line up with TRBD2. CDR1 and CDR2 from the germline V gene are MGHDK and SYGVNS. CDR3 length: 16 amino acids. Losses at the gene ends were 1 base for V and 1 base for J; bases not matched to a gene: 5. In DNA, the CDR3 is TGTGCCAGCAGTGAATCTAGCGGTTTGCGCACAGATACGCAGTATTTT. It yields the protein CASSESSGLRTDTQYF.

In its sample, this clone was seen a few times. This chain connects TRBV10-1 to TRBJ1-1; D might be TRBD1 (6 bases). The CDR3 totals 13 residues. From germline, CDR1 is WNHNN and CDR2 SYGVQD (reference sequence). V shed 6 bases and J shed 3 bases, with 11 bases lying between them. In DNA, the CDR3 is TGCGCCAGCAGCTCCGGACAGCACACTGAAGCTTTCTTT. The encoded protein is CASSSGQHTEAFF.